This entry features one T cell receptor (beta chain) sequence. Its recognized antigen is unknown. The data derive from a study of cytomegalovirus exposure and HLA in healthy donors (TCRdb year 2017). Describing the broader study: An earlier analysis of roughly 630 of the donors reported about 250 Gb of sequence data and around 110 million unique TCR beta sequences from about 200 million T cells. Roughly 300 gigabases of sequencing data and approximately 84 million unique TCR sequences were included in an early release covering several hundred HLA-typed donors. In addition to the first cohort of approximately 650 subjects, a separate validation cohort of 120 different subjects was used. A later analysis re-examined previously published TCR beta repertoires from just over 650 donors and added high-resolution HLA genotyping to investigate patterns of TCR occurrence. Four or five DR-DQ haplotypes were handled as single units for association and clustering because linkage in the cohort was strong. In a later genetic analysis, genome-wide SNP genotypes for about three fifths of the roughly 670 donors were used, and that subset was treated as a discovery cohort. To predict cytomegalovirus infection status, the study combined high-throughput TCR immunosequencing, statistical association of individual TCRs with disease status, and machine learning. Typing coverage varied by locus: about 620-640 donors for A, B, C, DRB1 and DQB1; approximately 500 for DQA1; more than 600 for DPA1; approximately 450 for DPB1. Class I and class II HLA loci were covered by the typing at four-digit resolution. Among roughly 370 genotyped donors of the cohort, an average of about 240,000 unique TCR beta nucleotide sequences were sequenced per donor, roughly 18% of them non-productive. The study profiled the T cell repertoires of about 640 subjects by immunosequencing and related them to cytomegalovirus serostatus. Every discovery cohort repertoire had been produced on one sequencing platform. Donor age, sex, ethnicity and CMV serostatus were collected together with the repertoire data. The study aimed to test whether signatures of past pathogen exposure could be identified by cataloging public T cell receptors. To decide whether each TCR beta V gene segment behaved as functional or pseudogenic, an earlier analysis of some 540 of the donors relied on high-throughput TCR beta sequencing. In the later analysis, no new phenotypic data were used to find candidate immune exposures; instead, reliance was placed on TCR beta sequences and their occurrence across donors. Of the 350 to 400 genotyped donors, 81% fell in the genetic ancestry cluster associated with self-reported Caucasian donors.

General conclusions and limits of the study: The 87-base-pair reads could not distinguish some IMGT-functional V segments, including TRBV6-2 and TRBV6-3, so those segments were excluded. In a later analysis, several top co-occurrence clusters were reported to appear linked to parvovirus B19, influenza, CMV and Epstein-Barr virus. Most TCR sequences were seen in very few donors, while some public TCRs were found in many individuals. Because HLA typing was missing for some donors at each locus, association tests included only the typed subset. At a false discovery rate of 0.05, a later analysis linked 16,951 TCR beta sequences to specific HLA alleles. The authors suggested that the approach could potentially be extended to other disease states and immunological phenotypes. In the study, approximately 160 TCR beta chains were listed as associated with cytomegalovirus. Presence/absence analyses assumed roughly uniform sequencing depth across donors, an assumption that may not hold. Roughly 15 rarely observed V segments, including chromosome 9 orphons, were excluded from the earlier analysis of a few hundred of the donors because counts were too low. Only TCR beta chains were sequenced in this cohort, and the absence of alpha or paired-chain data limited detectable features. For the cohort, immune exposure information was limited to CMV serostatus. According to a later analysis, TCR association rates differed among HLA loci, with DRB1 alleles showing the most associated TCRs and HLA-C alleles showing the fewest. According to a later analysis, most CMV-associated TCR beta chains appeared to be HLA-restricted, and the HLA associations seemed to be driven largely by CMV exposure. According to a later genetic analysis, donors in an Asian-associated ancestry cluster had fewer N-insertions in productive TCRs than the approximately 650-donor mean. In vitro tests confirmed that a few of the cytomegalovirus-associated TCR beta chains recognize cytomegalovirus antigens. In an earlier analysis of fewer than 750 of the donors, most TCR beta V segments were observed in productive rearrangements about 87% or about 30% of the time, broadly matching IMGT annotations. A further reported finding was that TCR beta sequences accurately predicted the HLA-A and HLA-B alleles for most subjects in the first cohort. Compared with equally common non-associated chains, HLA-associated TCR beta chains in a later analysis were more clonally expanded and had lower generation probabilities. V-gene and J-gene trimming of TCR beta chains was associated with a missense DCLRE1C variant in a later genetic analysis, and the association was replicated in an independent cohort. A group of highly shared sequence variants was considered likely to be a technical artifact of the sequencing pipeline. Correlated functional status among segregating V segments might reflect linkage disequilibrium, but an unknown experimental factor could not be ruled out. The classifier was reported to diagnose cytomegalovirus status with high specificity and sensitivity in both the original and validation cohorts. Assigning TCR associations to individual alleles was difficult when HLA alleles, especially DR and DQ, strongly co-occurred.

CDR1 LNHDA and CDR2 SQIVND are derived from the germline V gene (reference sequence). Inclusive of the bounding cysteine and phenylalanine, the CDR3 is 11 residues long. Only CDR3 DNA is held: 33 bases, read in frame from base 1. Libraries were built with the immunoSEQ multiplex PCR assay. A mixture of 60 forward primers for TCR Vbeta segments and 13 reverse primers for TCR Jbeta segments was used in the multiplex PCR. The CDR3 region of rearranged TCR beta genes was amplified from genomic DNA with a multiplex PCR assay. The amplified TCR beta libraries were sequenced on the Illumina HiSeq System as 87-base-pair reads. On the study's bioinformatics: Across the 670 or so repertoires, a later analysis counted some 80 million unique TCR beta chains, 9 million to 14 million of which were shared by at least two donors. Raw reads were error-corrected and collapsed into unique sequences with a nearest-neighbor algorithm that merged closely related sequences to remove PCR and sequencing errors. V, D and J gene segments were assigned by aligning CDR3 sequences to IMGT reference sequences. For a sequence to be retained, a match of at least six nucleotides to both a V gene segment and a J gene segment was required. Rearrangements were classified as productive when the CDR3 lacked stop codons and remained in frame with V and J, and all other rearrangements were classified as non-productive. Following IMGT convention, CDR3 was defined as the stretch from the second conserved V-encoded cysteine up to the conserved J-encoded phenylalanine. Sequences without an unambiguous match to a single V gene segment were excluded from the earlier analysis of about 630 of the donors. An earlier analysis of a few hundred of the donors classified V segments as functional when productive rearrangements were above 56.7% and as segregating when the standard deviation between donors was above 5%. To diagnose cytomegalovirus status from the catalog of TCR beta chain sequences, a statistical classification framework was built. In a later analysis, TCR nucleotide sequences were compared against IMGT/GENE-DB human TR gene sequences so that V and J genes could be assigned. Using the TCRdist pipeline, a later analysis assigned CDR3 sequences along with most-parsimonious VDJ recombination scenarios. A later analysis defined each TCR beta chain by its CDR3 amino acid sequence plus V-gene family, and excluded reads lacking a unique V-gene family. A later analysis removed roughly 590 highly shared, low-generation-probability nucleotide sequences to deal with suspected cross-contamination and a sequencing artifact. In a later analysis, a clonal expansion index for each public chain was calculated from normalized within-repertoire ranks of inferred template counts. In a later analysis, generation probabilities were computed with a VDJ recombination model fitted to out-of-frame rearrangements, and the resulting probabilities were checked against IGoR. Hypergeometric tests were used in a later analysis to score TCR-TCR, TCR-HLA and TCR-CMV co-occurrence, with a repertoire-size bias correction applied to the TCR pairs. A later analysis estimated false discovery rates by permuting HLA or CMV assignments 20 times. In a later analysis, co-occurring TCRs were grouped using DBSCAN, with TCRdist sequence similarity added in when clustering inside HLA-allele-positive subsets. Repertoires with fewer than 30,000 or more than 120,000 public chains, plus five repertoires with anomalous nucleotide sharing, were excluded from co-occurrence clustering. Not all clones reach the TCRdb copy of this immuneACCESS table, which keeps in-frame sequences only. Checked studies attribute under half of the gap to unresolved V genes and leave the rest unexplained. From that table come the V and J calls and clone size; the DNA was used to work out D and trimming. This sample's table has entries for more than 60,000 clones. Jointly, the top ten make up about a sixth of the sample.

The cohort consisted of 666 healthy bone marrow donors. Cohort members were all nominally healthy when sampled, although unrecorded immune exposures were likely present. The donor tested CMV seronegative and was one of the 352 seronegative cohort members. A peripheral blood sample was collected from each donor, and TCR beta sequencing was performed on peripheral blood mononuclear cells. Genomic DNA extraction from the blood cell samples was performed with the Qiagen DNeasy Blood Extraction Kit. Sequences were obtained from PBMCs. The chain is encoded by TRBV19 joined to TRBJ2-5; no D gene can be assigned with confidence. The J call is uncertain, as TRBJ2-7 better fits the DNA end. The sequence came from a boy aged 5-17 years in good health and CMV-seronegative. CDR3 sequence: CASRSTYEQYF. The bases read TGTGCCAGTAGATCAACCTACGAGCAGTACTTC.